This passage covers 28 T cell receptor beta chains from one sample sequenced in a study of graft-versus-host responses after intestinal transplantation. The table came from immunoSEQ multiplex PCR; TCRdb's copy has only in-frame clones and leaves some out. The sample has tens of thousands of clones; about 95% are singletons. The specimen was PBMCs, collected approximately 360 days after intestinal transplant. Receptors were obtained from a human patient who received an intestinal transplant, so some T cells may come from the graft donor.

This clone showed up just a few times. The genes are TRBV9 and TRBJ1-3; D is undetermined. CDR1 SGDLS and CDR2 YYNGEE come from the germline V gene. Trimming left V 0 bases short and J 1 base short, with 8 bases between. The CDR3 length is 15 residues. CDR3 DNA: TGTGCCAGCAGCGTAGATCCCCCGTCTGGAAACACCATATATTTT. This sequence encodes CASSVDPPSGNTIYF. Combining the CDR3 with reference TRBV9 and TRBJ1-3 gives the whole variable domain DSGVTQTPKHLITATGQRVTLRCSPRSGDLSVYWYQQSLDQGLQFLIQYYNGEERAKGNILERFSAQQFPDLHSELNLSSLELGDSALYFCASSVDPPSGNTIYFGEGSWLTVV.

CDR3 sequence reads: CASSIVTRQGSVTGELFF. The CDR3 DNA sequence: TGTGCCAGTAGTATAGTAACCCGACAGGGATCGGTCACCGGGGAGCTGTTTTTT. The chain employs TRBV19 and TRBJ2-2; 7 bases align to TRBD1. Germline V lookup: CDR1 LNHDA, CDR2 SQIVND (reference sequence). With 1 base clipped from V and 4 bases from J, the junction kept 12 bases outside the gene matches. The CDR3 consists of 18 residues. Full variable domain (missing parts from reference TRBV19 and TRBJ2-2): DGGITQSPKYLFRKEGQNVTLSCEQNLNHDAMYWYRQDPGQGLRLIYYSQIVNDFQKGDIAEGYSVSREKKESFPLTVTSAQKNPTAFYLCASSIVTRQGSVTGELFFGEGSRLTVL.

The V and J genes are TRBV19 and TRBJ1-2; no clear D gene. The V end lost 5 bases, the J end lost 2 bases, and 15 bases lay between the germline ends. Germline assignment: CDR1 LNHDA and CDR2 SQIVND (reference sequence). The CDR3 extends over 15 amino acids. The chain's CDR3 is CASSSPTFSNYGYTF. The CDR3 DNA reads TGTGCCAGTAGTTCTCCGACGTTTTCGAACTATGGCTACACCTTC.

This chain links TRBV7-3 with TRBJ2-5; D gene uncertain. The end of the DNA is better explained by TRBJ2-7, so the J call may be wrong. CDR3 size: 15 residues. Germline loops: CDR1 SGHTA, CDR2 FQGTGA. The CDR3, as DNA: TGTGCCAGCAGCCTCTACTCGGGCCAATCCTACGAGCAGTACTTC. This sequence encodes CASSLYSGQSYEQYF.

This chain connects TRBV4-2 to TRBJ2-7; D gene ambiguous. The CDR3 contains 16 residues. Germline lookup yields CDR1 LGHNA and CDR2 YNFKEQ. V lost 1 base and J lost 0, with 13 bases in between. CDR3 amino acids: CASSQGPAVGSYEQYF. CDR3 DNA: TGTGCCAGCAGCCAAGGGCCGGCGGTTGGCTCCTACGAGCAGTACTTC.

The chain links TRBV11-2 to TRBJ2-5, with D possibly TRBD1 on 5 matching bases. This CDR3 has 15 residues. CDR1 and CDR2 (germline): SGHAT, FQNNGV. Trimming left V 5 bases short and J 3 bases short, with 16 bases between. CDR3 sequence (DNA): TGTGCCAGCAGCCCTCCCGAAGGGGCGGAAGAGACCCAGTACTTC. Its protein is CASSPPEGAEETQYF. The full variable domain, in which reference TRBV11-2 and TRBJ2-5 provide the parts outside the CDR3, is EAGVAQSPRYKIIEKRQSVAFWCNPISGHATLYWYQQILGQGPKLLIQFQNNGVVDDSQLPKDRFSAERLKGVDSTLKIQPAKLEDSAVYLCASSPPEGAEETQYFGPGTRLLVL.

The chain recombines TRBV4-2 with TRBJ2-1, with 9 bases lining up with TRBD2. J gave up 3 bases and V 0 bases, and 12 bases lay outside the gene matches. Germline V gene lookup returns CDR1 LGHNA and CDR2 YNFKEQ. CDR3 length equals 19 residues. The CDR3 nucleotides are TGTGCCAGCAGCCAAGATCCCGGCGTAGCGGGAGTAGTCTACAATGAGCAGTTCTTC. Protein product: CASSQDPGVAGVVYNEQFF.

Comment on this clone: Other nucleotide sequences in the sample specify the same CDR3. This rearrangement joins TRBV28 to TRBJ1-6, with D uncertain. Germline V gene lookup returns CDR1 MDHEN and CDR2 SYDVKM. CDR3 size: 11 residues. V lost 4 bases to trimming and J lost 7 bases, with 2 bases between them. The CDR3, as DNA: TGTGCCAGCAGTTCGAATTCACCCCTCCACTTT. Its protein product is CASSSNSPLHF.

The V gene is TRBV6-5, the J gene TRBJ2-7; 8 nucleotides agree with TRBD1. Germline V gene lookup returns CDR1 MNHEY and CDR2 SVGAGI. V dropped 10 bases and J dropped 5; count of bases not matched to a gene: 7. The CDR3 length is 12 residues. The CDR3 spells CATSDRDDEQYF. The DNA for the CDR3 is TGTGCCACCTCGGACAGGGACGACGAGCAGTACTTC.

The gene calls are TRBV10-2 and TRBJ2-3; 7 bases agree with TRBD2. The germline gives CDR1 WSHSY, CDR2 SAAADI. The length of the CDR3 is 14 residues. With V trimmed by 2 bases and J by 5 bases, 4 bases remained unmatched. The CDR3 is CASSEMASGDTQYF. Here the CDR3 DNA reads TGCGCCAGCAGTGAGATGGCTAGCGGAGATACGCAGTATTTT.

V gene TRBV7-2 combines with J gene TRBJ2-1; D is tentatively TRBD1 or TRBD2 (5 bases each). Trimming took 4 bases from V and 6 from J, leaving 19 bases between them. Germline V lookup: CDR1 SGHTA, CDR2 FQGNSA. The CDR3 is 16 residues long. The CDR3 DNA reads as TGTGCCAGCAGCTCCAGGGCGGGTCCCCGCGGCAATGAGCAGTTCTTC. This encodes CASSSRAGPRGNEQFF.

This clone was counted a few times. The chain combines TRBV12-2 with TRBJ1-1; the D call of TRBD1 is as the table states it, not checked on the DNA. TRBV12-2 is a known pseudogene. This CDR3 comprises 15 residues. CDR3 sequence: CASRRDRGVNTEAFF. The CDR3 DNA follows: TGTGCAAGTCGCCGCGACAGGGGGGTGAACACTGAAGCTTTCTTT.

Written as DNA, the CDR3 is TGTGCCAGCAGGTGGACATCAACATACAATGAGCAGTTCTTC. Amino acids: CASRWTSTYNEQFF. The chain uses TRBV28 and TRBJ2-1, with a possible D match to TRBD1 (5 bases). V lost 6 bases, J lost 4 bases, and 13 bases lay in between. Germline V gene data show CDR1 as MDHEN and CDR2 as SYDVKM. This CDR3 is 14 amino acids long.

The chain carries TRBV10-2 and TRBJ1-2, with 7 bases matching TRBD1. Germline values: CDR1 WSHSY, CDR2 SAAADI. With V trimmed by 7 bases and J by 13 bases, 9 bases remained unmatched. The CDR3 has 11 amino acids. CDR3: CASTTGTEVTF. The DNA of the CDR3 is TGCGCCAGCACAACCGGGACAGAGGTCACCTTC.

The chain links TRBV6-1 to TRBJ2-7, with TRBD2 as a possible D gene (5 bases). Germline lookup yields CDR1 MNHNS and CDR2 SASEGT. The V end was cut by 4 bases, the J end by 3 bases, with 10 bases between. The CDR3 has 13 amino acids. DNA for the CDR3: TGTGCCAGCAGTGGGACTCCAATCTACGAGCAGTACTTC. As protein: CASSGTPIYEQYF.

The chain joins TRBV5-1 to TRBJ1-4, with D possibly TRBD1 on 6 matching bases. The CDR3 contains 15 residues. V was cut by 0 bases and J by 8 bases, with 14 bases left in between. Germline lookup yields CDR1 SGHRS and CDR2 YFSETQ. CDR3 nucleotide sequence: TGCGCCAGCAGCTTGGTCGCAGGGGAAGGGGAAAAACTGTTTTTT. This codes for CASSLVAGEGEKLFF.

The V and J genes are TRBV10-3 and TRBJ2-5; no clear D gene. V was shortened by 8 bases and J by 2 bases, with 18 bases between the two germline ends. Germline loops: CDR1 ENHRY, CDR2 SYGVKD. This CDR3 comprises 15 residues. Here the CDR3 DNA reads TGTGCCATCCGGGCGTCCCCTGGAGTACAAGAGACCCAGTACTTC. It is translated as CAIRASPGVQETQYF.

The gene calls are TRBV5-1 and TRBJ2-1; D not certain. V dropped 0 bases and J dropped 2 bases, with 9 bases sitting between them. The length of the CDR3 is 15 residues. The germline gives CDR1 SGHRS, CDR2 YFSETQ. This chain's CDR3 is CASSLEGIPYNEQFF. DNA for the CDR3: TGCGCCAGCAGCTTGGAGGGAATACCCTACAATGAGCAGTTCTTC.

The rearrangement joins TRBV11-2 to TRBJ1-4; possible D gene TRBD1, 5 bases. The V end was cut by 5 bases, the J end by 7 bases, with 14 bases between. Germline V gives CDR1 SGHAT, CDR2 FQNNGV. CDR3 size: 14 residues. In DNA form, the CDR3 reads TGTGCCAGCAGCCACCTTAGGGACGCTGAAAAACTGTTTTTT. Translation: CASSHLRDAEKLFF. Full variable domain (rest looked up from reference TRBV11-2 and TRBJ1-4): EAGVAQSPRYKIIEKRQSVAFWCNPISGHATLYWYQQILGQGPKLLIQFQNNGVVDDSQLPKDRFSAERLKGVDSTLKIQPAKLEDSAVYLCASSHLRDAEKLFFGSGTQLSVL.

The chain combines TRBV2 with TRBJ2-1; TRBD2 aligns across 9 bases. CDR3 length equals 15 residues. From germline, CDR1 is SNHLY and CDR2 FYNNEI. Trimming at V came to 5 bases and at J to 2 bases, leaving 4 bases not matched to a gene. The CDR3 DNA reads as TGTGCCAGCAGTATAGCGGGAGCTCCCTACAATGAGCAGTTCTTC. Translating it yields CASSIAGAPYNEQFF.

J is TRBJ1-2 and V is TRBV6-6; maybe TRBD1 (6 bases). From germline, CDR1 is MNHNY and CDR2 SVGAGI (reference sequence). CDR3 length: 14 amino acids. V dropped 8 bases and J dropped 3 bases, with 16 bases sitting between them. CDR3 sequence (DNA): TGTGCCAGCTGGGAGGACAGCCTCTACTATGGCTACACCTTC. It encodes CASWEDSLYYGYTF.

The V call is TRBV9, the J call TRBJ1-5, with D unclear. The length of the CDR3 is 15 residues. Per the germline V gene, CDR1 is SGDLS and CDR2 is YYNGEE. The germline V and J ends were trimmed by 0 bases and 2 bases, with 9 bases remaining between them. The CDR3 DNA reads as TGTGCCAGCAGCGTAGGCTGGCAGGGCAATCAGCCCCAGCATTTT. Residues: CASSVGWQGNQPQHF.

The chain carries TRBV5-1 and TRBJ2-7; perhaps TRBD1 as D (6 bases). V lost 0 bases and J 1 base, leaving 11 bases between the germline ends. Germline V gene sequence: CDR1 SGHRS, CDR2 YFSETQ. The CDR3 totals 15 residues. In nucleotides, the CDR3 is TGCGCCAGCAGCTTGGCGGAGACAGGTTCCTACGAGCAGTACTTC. This codes for CASSLAETGSYEQYF.

The chain has TRBV28 and TRBJ1-5; possible D gene TRBD1, 5 bases. The CDR3 length is 12 residues. The germline V and J ends were trimmed by 8 bases and 1 base, with 6 bases remaining between them. Germline loops: CDR1 MDHEN, CDR2 SYDVKM. CDR3: CASGGSNQPQHF. As DNA, the CDR3 is TGTGCCAGCGGGGGGAGCAATCAGCCCCAGCATTTT.

In its sample, this clone was seen once. This chain joins TRBV11-1 and TRBJ2-7, with TRBD1 as a possible D gene (6 bases). Germline V lookup: CDR1 SGHAT, CDR2 FQDESV (reference sequence). CDR3 length: 14 residues. Between the trimmed V and J ends, which lost 1 base and 3 bases, there was a span of 10 bases. The CDR3 bases are TGTGCCAGCAGCTTAGGCACAGGGAGCTACGAGCAGTACTTC. Translating it yields CASSLGTGSYEQYF.

On this clone: This same CDR3 is encoded by further DNA sequences in the sample. The gene calls are TRBV18 and TRBJ1-1; D is ambiguous. Trimming took 3 bases from V and 5 from J, leaving 10 bases between them. CDR1 and CDR2 (germline): KGHSH, LQKENI. The CDR3 is 13 amino acids. This chain's CDR3 is CASSPLRETEAFF. The CDR3 nucleotides are TGTGCCAGCTCACCCCTACGGGAAACTGAAGCTTTCTTT.

This rearrangement joins TRBV6-6 to TRBJ2-2; 8 bases line up with TRBD1. This CDR3 has 14 amino acids. Looked up from germline, CDR1 is MNHNY and CDR2 is SVGAGI (reference sequence). V shed 4 bases, J shed 8 bases, and the junction held 6 bases outside the gene matches. The CDR3 DNA reads TGTGCCAGCAGTTCCGACAGGGGTAGAGGGGAGCTGTTTTTT. Translating gives CASSSDRGRGELFF.

This chain joins TRBV7-6 and TRBJ1-5; D gene unclear. CDR1 SGHVS and CDR2 FNYEAQ come from the germline V gene. Trimming took off 5 bases at V and 4 bases at J, with 9 bases between the two ends. The CDR3 is 13 amino acids. The CDR3 is CASSARLNQPQHF. The CDR3 DNA sequence: TGTGCCAGCAGCGCCCGATTGAATCAGCCCCAGCATTTT.